This TCR beta chain was found in a study of lymphopenia after photon versus proton radiotherapy. This table comes from immunoSEQ multiplex PCR, and its TCRdb copy is limited to in-frame clones, with some not included. The repertoire holds about 19,000 clones, with about 93% as singletons. Trimming took off 7 bases at V and 5 bases at J, with 8 bases between the two ends. Germline V CDR1 and CDR2: MNHNS, SASEGT. The CDR3 extends over 12 amino acids. The V gene is TRBV6-1, the J gene TRBJ2-2; no clear D gene. This receptor was identified in a man between 60 and 70 years old with pancreatic cancer. The source material was peripheral blood, sampled from a patient treated with photon-based radiotherapy. CDR3 sequence reads: CASIKHTGELFF. CDR3 sequence (DNA): TGTGCCAGCATCAAACATACCGGGGAGCTGTTTTTT.